The next 29 T cell receptor beta chains were all read from a single sample in a study of beta chain features in type 1 diabetes. Whole-study results and caveats: In every one of the four CD4+ subsets, TCRB CDR3s were moderately but significantly shorter in Type 1 diabetes patients.

What was sequenced were expressed TCRB transcripts, since all of the isolated RNA had been reverse transcribed. Assay: immunoSEQ multiplex PCR; the TCRdb copy retains only in-frame clones and omits some. Of a few hundred thousand clones listed, around 16% are singletons. No cognate antigen is known for these TCRs. The source material was naive CD4+ T cells from blood. The receptors stem from a man aged 30 to 45 with type 1 diabetes.

The V and J genes are TRBV19 and TRBJ1-1; TRBD1 is a possible D gene (6 bases). This CDR3 spans 14 amino acids. The V gene lost 6 bases and the J gene lost 5 bases, with 16 bases spanning the gap. CDR1 LNHDA and CDR2 SQIVND come from the germline V gene (reference sequence). Here the CDR3 DNA reads TGTGCCAGTAGCCTTATCGGGACAACAACTGAAGCTTTCTTT. It is translated as CASSLIGTTTEAFF.

This chain connects TRBV30 to TRBJ1-2; perhaps TRBD1 as D (6 bases). Trimming took 2 bases from V and 4 from J, leaving 14 bases between them. In germline, CDR1 is GTSNPN, CDR2 SVGIG (reference sequence). This CDR3 has 14 amino acids. The CDR3, as DNA: TGTGCCTGGAGTAGCTGGACAGAGTTCTATGGCTACACCTTC. Translation gives CAWSSWTEFYGYTF.

The chain links TRBV4-2 to TRBJ2-2; TRBD1 matches at 9 bases. Germline CDR1 LGHNA, CDR2 YNFKEQ. After removal of 4 bases from V and 3 bases from J, the junction contained 9 bases not matched to a gene. The length of the CDR3 is 17 residues. CDR3 region: CASSPHRRDRDTGELFF. DNA for the CDR3: TGTGCCAGCAGCCCCCATCGCCGGGACAGGGACACCGGGGAGCTGTTTTTT.

The V call is TRBV14, the J call TRBJ1-1; D gene uncertain. Trimming took 0 bases from V and 3 from J, leaving 8 bases between them. This CDR3 is 14 amino acids long. The germline V gene encodes CDR1 SGHDN and CDR2 FVKESK. The CDR3 region is CASSQDLGYTEAFF. For the CDR3, the DNA is TGTGCCAGCAGCCAAGATCTCGGCTACACTGAAGCTTTCTTT.

The chain carries TRBV29-1 and TRBJ2-1, with D possibly TRBD2 on 5 matching bases. This CDR3 spans 12 amino acids. Trimming pared 4 bases from V and 9 bases from J, leaving 13 bases between. Per the germline V gene, CDR1 is SQVTM and CDR2 is ANQGSEA. DNA of the CDR3: TGCAGCGTTGCGTTGCGGGCGATTGAGCAGTTCTTC. Amino acids: CSVALRAIEQFF.

CDR3 residues: CSVHPSGGTPETQYF. DNA for the CDR3: TGCAGCGTTCACCCTAGCGGGGGCACCCCGGAGACCCAGTACTTC. V usage is TRBV29-1 and J usage is TRBJ2-5, with 10 bases that match TRBD2. V lost 5 bases to trimming and J lost 5 bases; unmatched junction nucleotides: 11. Germline assignment: CDR1 SQVTM and CDR2 ANQGSEA. The CDR3 is made up of 15 amino acids.

This clone was detected only a few times. The gene calls are TRBV25-1 and TRBJ1-4, with 7 bases identical to TRBD1. The germline V gene encodes CDR1 MGHDK and CDR2 SYGVNS. The V gene end was trimmed by 6 bases and the J gene end by 5 bases; junction bases not matched to a gene: 9. The CDR3 has 15 amino acids. This CDR3 is CASSHSGTANEKLFF. CDR3 bases: TGTGCCAGCAGCCATTCCGGGACAGCGAATGAAAAACTGTTTTTT.

The CDR3 DNA is TGTGCCAGCAGTTTAGTTGCGGCTGGCTCCTACAATGAGCAGTTCTTC. Translation: CASSLVAAGSYNEQFF. The chain recombines TRBV28 with TRBJ2-1; D remains ambiguous. Trimming shortened V by 2 bases and J by 0 bases, and 11 bases separated the two germline ends. CDR3 length: 16 residues. Germline V gives CDR1 MDHEN, CDR2 SYDVKM.

Concerning this clone itself: The sample carries other DNA sequences with the same CDR3. This chain joins TRBV30 and TRBJ2-5; perhaps TRBD2 as D (6 bases). The germline CDR1 and CDR2 sequences are GTSNPN and SVGIG (reference sequence). V lost 0 bases and J lost 4, with 9 bases in between. The CDR3 loop spans 13 amino acids. CDR3 nucleotides: TGTGCCTGGAGTGTCGGGACTGGAGAGACCCAGTACTTC. Protein product: CAWSVGTGETQYF.

The J gene is TRBJ1-1, the V gene TRBV2; D gene ambiguous. Germline-derived CDR1 and CDR2 are SNHLY and FYNNEI. This CDR3 comprises 14 residues. The V end lost 5 bases, the J end lost 2 bases, and 12 bases lay between the germline ends. CDR3 nucleotide sequence: TGTGCCAGCAGTTGGGTAGGAGATAACACTGAAGCTTTCTTT. Its protein is CASSWVGDNTEAFF.

The chain couples TRBV7-9 to TRBJ2-7, with 10 bases identical to TRBD1. The CDR3 contains 15 residues. Germline V gives CDR1 SEHNR, CDR2 FQNEAQ (reference sequence). With V trimmed by 2 bases and J by 5 bases, 6 bases remained unmatched. This CDR3 reads CASSLFGGQGDEQYF. The DNA for the CDR3 is TGTGCCAGCAGCTTATTCGGAGGACAGGGGGACGAGCAGTACTTC.

The chain carries TRBV18 and TRBJ2-2, with TRBD1 as a possible D gene (6 bases). The V end lost 0 bases, the J end lost 3 bases, and 11 bases lay between the germline ends. This CDR3 has 16 residues. The germline V gene encodes CDR1 KGHSH and CDR2 LQKENI. The DNA for the CDR3 is TGTGCCAGCTCACCACCGATACAGGGTCACACCGGGGAGCTGTTTTTT. As protein: CASSPPIQGHTGELFF.

This chain joins TRBV7-8 and TRBJ2-5; 11 positions match TRBD2. Germline V gives CDR1 SGHVS, CDR2 FQNEAQ. V was clipped by 5 bases and J by 2 bases; unmatched bases: 13. The CDR3 covers 18 residues. For the CDR3, the DNA is TGTGCCAGCAGCCCAAGGACTAGCGGGTTTATTGCACAAGAGACCCAGTACTTC. Protein sequence: CASSPRTSGFIAQETQYF.

The chain has TRBV19 and TRBJ2-1; 7 bases are shared with TRBD1. The V gene end was trimmed by 6 bases and the J gene end by 4 bases; junction bases not matched to a gene: 9. Germline values: CDR1 LNHDA, CDR2 SQIVND (reference sequence). The length of the CDR3 is 15 residues. The CDR3 DNA sequence: TGTGCCAGTAGACCCGGGACAGCTAGTTACAATGAGCAGTTCTTC. Its protein is CASRPGTASYNEQFF.

The chain recombines TRBV7-9 with TRBJ1-2; D ambiguous. CDR1 is SEHNR, CDR2 FQNEAQ, per germline (reference sequence). The CDR3 covers 14 residues. The V end lost 3 bases, the J end lost 4 bases, and 12 bases lay between the germline ends. This chain's CDR3 is CASSLARLGYGYTF. The DNA for the CDR3 is TGTGCCAGCAGCTTGGCCAGACTGGGCTATGGCTACACCTTC.

The chain combines TRBV21-1 with TRBJ2-7; TRBD1, the table's D call, lacks a check against the DNA. TRBV21-1 is labeled a pseudogene. The CDR3 covers 15 residues. The CDR3 region has the DNA TGTGCCAGCAGCGTGGACAGGCCCTTCGCCTACGAGCAGTACTTC. Translating gives CASSVDRPFAYEQYF.

The J gene is TRBJ2-1, the V gene TRBV7-9, with 9 nucleotides matching TRBD2. The CDR3 is 14 amino acids. J was trimmed by 9 bases and V by 2 bases; bases with no gene match: 5. The germline CDR1 and CDR2 sequences are SEHNR and FQNEAQ (reference sequence). The chain's CDR3 is CASSLSAGGAEQFF. The DNA of the CDR3 is TGTGCCAGCAGCTTATCCGCGGGAGGGGCTGAGCAGTTCTTC.

In its sample, this clone was seen a few times. The chain uses TRBV29-1 and TRBJ1-3; the match to TRBD1 covers 8 bases. The V gene end was trimmed by 7 bases and the J gene end by 6 bases; junction bases not matched to a gene: 11. From germline, CDR1 is SQVTM and CDR2 ANQGSEA. The CDR3 contains 14 residues. CDR3 in amino acids: CSGVRTGRENTIYF. The CDR3, as DNA: TGCAGCGGCGTACGGACAGGGCGTGAAAACACCATATATTTT.

This clone was detected only a few times. The chain has TRBV2 and TRBJ1-2; D is ambiguous. The CDR3 runs to 12 residues. Per the germline V gene, CDR1 is SNHLY and CDR2 is FYNNEI. Trimming cost V 3 bases and J 5 bases, with 7 bases left between them. CDR3 sequence reads: CASSEEPYGYTF. CDR3 nucleotide sequence: TGTGCCAGCAGTGAGGAACCGTATGGCTACACCTTC.

The chain carries TRBV11-2 and TRBJ2-2; no definite D call. V was cut by 2 bases and J by 6 bases, with 4 bases left in between. In germline, CDR1 is SGHAT, CDR2 FQNNGV. This CDR3 comprises 12 residues. The CDR3 DNA sequence: TGTGCCAGCAGCTTATTATCCGGGGAGCTGTTTTTT. This sequence encodes CASSLLSGELFF. The whole variable domain, remainder taken from reference TRBV11-2 and TRBJ2-2, is EAGVAQSPRYKIIEKRQSVAFWCNPISGHATLYWYQQILGQGPKLLIQFQNNGVVDDSQLPKDRFSAERLKGVDSTLKIQPAKLEDSAVYLCASSLLSGELFFGEGSRLTVL.

This clone appeared a few times. This rearrangement joins TRBV7-2 to TRBJ2-2; D unclear. In germline, CDR1 is SGHTA, CDR2 FQGNSA. CDR3 length equals 13 residues. The V end lost 5 bases, the J end lost 6 bases, and 10 bases lay between the germline ends. CDR3 in DNA: TGTGCCAGCAGCCCCGAAATCGCCGGGGAGCTGTTTTTT. This translates into CASSPEIAGELFF.

In its sample, this clone was seen a few times. The chain is built from TRBV28 and TRBJ2-7, with TRBD1 matching 9 bases. This CDR3 region has 14 residues. The V and J ends lost 5 bases and 6 bases, in that order; junction bases with no gene match: 8. CDR1 and CDR2 (germline): MDHEN, SYDVKM. The CDR3 region is CASSPNRGQREQYF. DNA of the CDR3: TGTGCCAGCAGTCCAAACAGGGGGCAACGCGAGCAGTACTTC.

The chain employs TRBV12-5 and TRBJ2-1, with D tentatively TRBD2 (5 bases). V gave up 1 base and J gave up 9 bases, with 10 bases separating them. Germline assignment: CDR1 LGHNT and CDR2 FRNRAP. CDR3 size: 13 residues. This chain's CDR3 is CASGLDLALEQFF. In nucleotides, the CDR3 is TGTGCTAGTGGTTTGGATCTAGCACTTGAGCAGTTCTTC.

This clone was counted a few times. The chain links TRBV2 to TRBJ2-3, with 10 bases aligning to TRBD1. Germline values: CDR1 SNHLY, CDR2 FYNNEI. V dropped 8 bases and J dropped 4; count of bases not matched to a gene: 3. CDR3 length equals 13 residues. The CDR3 reads CASGDRGADTQYF. The CDR3 nucleotides are TGTGCCAGCGGGGACAGGGGAGCAGATACGCAGTATTTT. Filled out from reference TRBV2 and TRBJ2-3, the complete variable domain reads EPEVTQTPSHQVTQMGQEVILRCVPISNHLYFYWYRQILGQKVEFLVSFYNNEISEKSEIFDDQFSVERPDGSNFTLKIRSTKLEDSAMYFCASGDRGADTQYFGPGTRLTVL.

This clone was seen a handful of times. The rearrangement uses TRBV4-1 and TRBJ2-4; D is unclear. Germline V gives CDR1 MGHRA, CDR2 YSYEKL. The CDR3 runs to 13 residues. Trimming pared 0 bases from V and 5 bases from J, leaving 5 bases between. The DNA of the CDR3 is TGCGCCAGCAGCCAAGACAGTCAAAACATTCAGTACTTC. Protein sequence: CASSQDSQNIQYF.

This clone was seen more than once but under ten times. Other DNA sequences in this sample translate to the same CDR3. The chain is built from TRBV29-1 and TRBJ2-7; D is uncertain. V dropped 2 bases and J dropped 4 bases, with 6 bases sitting between them. The length of the CDR3 is 11 residues. Germline V CDR1 and CDR2: SQVTM, ANQGSEA. The CDR3 region is CSVEQYYEQYF. The CDR3 DNA reads as TGCAGCGTTGAACAGTATTACGAGCAGTACTTC.

This clone was found a few times. The chain couples TRBV4-3 to TRBJ2-7; D could derive from TRBD1 or TRBD2 (5 bases each). V was pared by 0 bases and J by 4 bases, with 16 bases between. In germline, CDR1 is LGHNA, CDR2 YSLEER. CDR3 length: 16 amino acids. The CDR3: CASSQDRVWDLYEQYF. CDR3 sequence (DNA): TGCGCCAGCAGCCAAGATAGAGTATGGGACCTATACGAGCAGTACTTC.

The gene calls are TRBV20-1 and TRBJ2-7; maybe TRBD1 (6 bases). Germline V CDR1 and CDR2: DFQATT, SNEGSKA (reference sequence). V gave up 7 bases and J gave up 2 bases, with 9 bases separating them. CDR3 length: 11 residues. The CDR3 nucleotides read TGCAGTGGACAGGCCACCTACGAGCAGTACTTC. This sequence encodes CSGQATYEQYF.

This clone was counted only a few times. The V and J genes are TRBV18 and TRBJ2-7; D assignment may be TRBD1 or TRBD2 (5 bases each). The CDR3 totals 16 residues. CDR1 KGHSH and CDR2 LQKENI come from the germline V gene. Trimming stripped 0 bases from V and 0 bases from J, with 12 bases between. The DNA for the CDR3 is TGTGCCAGCTCACCACCGGGACCCTTGAGCTCCTACGAGCAGTACTTC. Encoded protein: CASSPPGPLSSYEQYF. The whole variable domain, remainder taken from reference TRBV18 and TRBJ2-7, is NAGVMQNPRHLVRRRGQEARLRCSPMKGHSHVYWYRQLPEEGLKFMVYLQKENIIDESGMPKERFSAEFPKEGPSILRIQQVVRGDSAAYFCASSPPGPLSSYEQYFGPGTRLTVT.